Presented here are 10 T cell receptor beta chains from one specimen sequenced in a study of response to subunit inactivated influenza vaccine. Each CDR3 protein gets one entry after TCRdb re-called the RT-PCR reads with MiXCR. The repertoire consists of 650,000 to 800,000 distinct CDR3 sequences, with about 14% occurring once and the leading ten covering 6% to 8%. Sequenced here: PBMCs from blood, sampled 14 to 15 days before vaccination. These receptors came from a middle-aged man who received an inactivated influenza vaccine.

This clonotype was seen a few times. The chain couples TRBV12-3 or TRBV12-4 to TRBJ1-4, with D perhaps TRBD1 (5 bases). The CDR3 length is 13 residues. The ends were cut back, 0 bases at V and 8 bases at J, with 7 bases in the middle. The CDR3 bases are TGTGCCAGCAGTTTAGCGGGGGGGGAAAAACTGTTTTTT. This encodes CASSLAGGEKLFF.

This clonotype has only a few counts. This chain joins TRBV4-3 and TRBJ2-7, with no clear D. The V gene lost 0 bases and the J gene lost 6 bases, with 15 bases spanning the gap. The CDR3 has 15 residues. The germline V gene has CDR1 LGHNA and CDR2 YSLEER. The CDR3 protein is CASSQELSPSGEQYF. As DNA, the CDR3 is TGCGCCAGCAGCCAAGAGCTCTCCCCCTCAGGCGAGCAGTACTTC.

The rearrangement joins TRBV9 to TRBJ2-1, with TRBD1 identical over 7 bases. This CDR3 has 16 amino acids. Germline CDR1 is SGDLS and CDR2 is YYNGEE. With V trimmed by 0 bases and J by 5 bases, 8 bases remained unmatched. This CDR3 is CASSVGTGPSHNEQFF. The CDR3 DNA sequence: TGTGCCAGCAGCGTAGGGACAGGTCCATCGCACAATGAGCAGTTCTTC.

This sequence joins TRBV10-3 and TRBJ2-1; 11 nucleotides agree with TRBD2. Germline V CDR1 and CDR2: ENHRY, SYGVKD. This CDR3 spans 16 amino acids. V lost 3 bases, J lost 4 bases, and 5 bases stayed unmatched. CDR3 in amino acids: CAISETSGREYNEQFF. The CDR3 DNA reads TGTGCCATCAGTGAAACTAGCGGGAGAGAGTACAATGAGCAGTTCTTC.

The chain uses TRBV30 and TRBJ2-3; a possible D gene is TRBD2 (6 bases). Trimming stripped 7 bases from V and 2 bases from J, with 16 bases between. This CDR3 contains 14 residues. CDR1 GTSNPN and CDR2 SVGIG come from the germline V gene (reference sequence). The CDR3: CAYLLRRDTDTQYF. CDR3 DNA: TGTGCCTATCTCCTTAGGCGGGACACAGATACGCAGTATTTT.

This clonotype was seen a single time. As DNA, the CDR3 is TGTGCCAGCAGTGGGGGGATCCCGGGACAGGTGCTTCGTAGGCCCCAGCATTTT. It yields the protein CASSGGIPGQVLRRPQHF. The V and J genes are TRBV6-1 and TRBJ1-5; TRBD1 matches at 8 bases. Germline V CDR1 and CDR2: MNHNS, SASEGT. Losses at the gene ends were 4 bases for V and 9 bases for J; bases not matched to a gene: 20. The CDR3 is made up of 18 amino acids.

This clonotype has only a few counts. The rearrangement links TRBV4-1 to TRBJ2-2; TRBD2 agrees at 14 bases. Germline CDR1 reads MGHRA; CDR2 reads YSYEKL. The junction had 5 bases not matched to a gene; V was cut back by 1 base and J by 7 bases. The CDR3 runs 17 residues. CDR3 loop: CASSQGYGLAGGGELFF. The DNA of the CDR3 is TGCGCCAGCAGCCAAGGTTATGGACTAGCGGGAGGCGGGGAGCTGTTTTTT.

This clonotype has a count of ten or more. V and J are TRBV7-2 and TRBJ2-1; 7 nucleotides agree with TRBD1. The germline V gene encodes CDR1 SGHTA and CDR2 FQGNSA. The V and J ends lost 0 bases and 6 bases, in that order; junction bases with no gene match: 5. CDR3 length: 15 amino acids. CDR3 coding DNA: TGTGCCAGCAGCTTAGCCAGCAGGACAGGCAATGAGCAGTTCTTC. It encodes CASSLASRTGNEQFF. Looking up the rest from reference TRBV7-2 and TRBJ2-1 gives the full variable domain: GAGVSQSPSNKVTEKGKDVELRCDPISGHTALYWYRQSLGQGLEFLIYFQGNSAPDKSGLPSDRFSAERTGGSVSTLTIQRTQQEDSAVYLCASSLASRTGNEQFFGPGTRLTVL.

Regarding this clonotype: Its ends do not fully match the called genes, so a read error is possible. V gene TRBV28 combines with J gene TRBJ1-3; TRBD1 is a possible D gene (5 bases). CDR3 length: 12 amino acids. Germline V CDR1 and CDR2: MDHEN, SYDVKM. As DNA, the CDR3 is TGTGCCAGCAGTTTGCTAGGACAACGGGTACATTTT. Protein product: CASSLLGQRVHF.

The chain is built from TRBV9 and TRBJ2-2, with D perhaps matching TRBD2 (7 bases). CDR1 and CDR2 (germline): SGDLS, YYNGEE. There are 19 residues in the CDR3. V was shortened by 2 bases and J by 0 bases, with 20 bases between the two germline ends. The CDR3 DNA is TGTGCCAGCAGCGTGGCAGGGGCGGGGACTAAAGCGAACACCGGGGAGCTGTTTTTT. Protein sequence: CASSVAGAGTKANTGELFF.